This T cell receptor beta chain originates from a study of T cells in localized non-small cell lung cancer. A remark on this clone: The target antigen is unknown.

The study, taken as a whole, reports: Multi-region tumor sequencing was not done, so intratumor heterogeneity could not be excluded.

The CDR3 extends over 13 amino acids. Germline lookup yields CDR1 MNHEY and CDR2 SVGAGI. Trimming took 5 bases from V and 7 from J; bases not matched to a gene: 4. Sequencing used immunoSEQ multiplex PCR; TCRdb keeps in-frame clones, though not all of them. This table holds 45,000 to 60,000 clones, around 86% found once. The rearrangement joins TRBV6-5 to TRBJ1-5, with 8 bases matching TRBD1. The receptor was derived from a man between 35 and 75 years old with stage II lung adenocarcinoma. Specimen: PBMCs, collected before any cancer treatment. CDR3 in amino acids: CASSTGGGQPQHF. DNA for the CDR3: TGTGCCAGCAGTACAGGGGGAGGGCAGCCCCAGCATTTT.